This T cell receptor (beta chain) was captured by sequencing in a study of shared clonotypes between healthy human individuals. About the research overall: Donor ages ranged 18 to 49 years: a couple of women, three men.

Original processing notes: There were no quality scores in the junction-only immunoSEQ sequences, so filtering differed. Method: immunoSEQ multiplex PCR; TCRdb's copy keeps in-frame clones and lacks some. That table furnishes V, J and clone size, whereas the DNA furnished D and trimming. The sample has over 2 million clones, around 90% seen once. This clone appeared a single time. Its antigen is currently unknown. CDR3 length: 14 amino acids. V was cut by 2 bases and J by 1 base, with 8 bases left in between. CDR1 and CDR2 from the germline V gene are MNHNY and SVGAGI (reference sequence). Donors had no recently reported acute infections or vaccinations and were HIV-negative. Study-wide points: The low donor count limited represented genetic and exposure-history diversity.

V and J are TRBV6-6 and TRBJ2-5; no definite D call. The sample consisted of naive CD4+ T cells from PBMCs. Subset specified: CD45RA+ positively selected. This clonotype was obtained from a man aged 18 to 30 in good health. Some clones in this sample may be carry-over from other donors' samples. The CDR3 spells CASSYLGSQETQYF. DNA for the CDR3: TGTGCCAGCAGTTACCTGGGGTCCCAAGAGACCCAGTACTTC.